This T cell receptor (beta chain) was identified in a study of radiation and T cells in renal cell carcinoma (dated by TCRdb to 2018 to 2020). Notes on the research overall: The samples were drawn from a clinical trial, where primary renal cell carcinomas were treated with 15 Gy of stereotactic body radiation therapy and then removed by nephrectomy 4 weeks afterward. A total of roughly 53 samples underwent TCR beta sequencing, made up of approximately 26 tumors and about 27 peripheral blood samples. A total of about 4 million unique CDR3 nucleotide sequences, encoding around 2.7 million unique CDR3 amino acid sequences, were found across all 50 or so samples. The investigation overall reported the following: Because no pretreatment tumor biopsies were available, whether clonotypes were present in the tumor at baseline could not be determined. An increase in top tumor clonotypes in blood was observed from baseline to 2 weeks post-radiation, followed by contraction by 4 weeks, which was taken to suggest transient expansion of tumor-resident clones. The single-armed trial design could not address effects of radiation dose or scheduling on the TCR repertoire. Changes in the blood repertoire were not tracked past 4 weeks after treatment.

Per the publication, the time point label means: baseline pretreatment blood. The treatment or condition label, read with the paper, signifies: 15 Gy SBRT to primary tumor, nephrectomy 4 weeks later. To follow tumor-enriched clonotypes, serial peripheral blood was collected from radiation-treated patients at baseline and at 2 weeks and 4 weeks after SBRT. Renal cell carcinoma with clear cell pathology was present in all patients. The QIAamp DNA Blood Mini Kit (Qiagen) was used to prepare genomic DNA for TCR sequencing. Only samples passing all quality control checks were included in the analyses. Germline trimming: 1 base from V, 5 bases from J; junction bases outside gene matches: 6. CDR1 and CDR2 (SGHTA, FQGNSA) derive from the germline V gene. The CDR3 starts with the cysteine, ends with the phenylalanine, and has 15 residues. Only the CDR3 DNA is retained, 45 bases long and in frame from the first base.

TCR beta libraries were generated from genomic DNA with the immunoSEQ kit, following the manufacturer's recommendations. Library preparation used a first multiplex PCR with proprietary primers, then a second PCR adding unique barcodes, with bead cleanups after each round. Each sample batch included a kit-provided positive control reaction and a negative control reaction. The final libraries were assessed on an Agilent 4200 TapeStation D1000 ScreenTape, pooled by volume, and quantified by qPCR. Sequencing was performed on an Illumina NextSeq500 using a MidOutput 150-cycle cartridge, with 156 Read1 cycles, 15 Index1 cycles, and the kit custom primers. The pooled library was loaded at approximately 0.95 pM with an approximately 21% PhiX control spike-in. On the authors' methods: The vendor-processed data were analyzed in R, and a clonotype was defined as all T cells that share the same CDR3 nucleotide sequence. For clone abundance analyses, frequencies were normalized to the 10,000 most abundant clones in each sample. Public T cell clones, which averaged fewer than five per sample, were removed prior to analysis. An abundance difference of at least 32-fold between compartments was the criterion for calling clonotypes tumor-enriched or baseline blood-enriched. A beta-binomial differential abundance model was used to identify clonotypes that expanded or contracted between blood time points. Similarity between tumor and blood repertoires was quantified using the Baroni-Urbani and Buser coefficient, and groups were compared with two-tailed Wilcoxon tests in R. In TCRdb, the immuneACCESS table is reduced to in-frame sequences with V and J assigned. These tables do not hold every clone; where another copy was compared, an unresolved V gene accounts for under half, and the others remain unexplained. The V and J calls and clone size were taken over from that table, and D and trimming were inferred from the DNA. Within this sample are approximately 90,000 clones, with 86% of them counted one time only. The ten largest clonotypes hold approximately 8.4% of the sample.

Of note for this clone: Its binding antigen is unknown. The record has no base qualities; no much larger clone is one base away.

The sequence was collected from a man over 45 with renal cell carcinoma. This specimen was blood, taken from a patient whose treatment included radiotherapy and nephrectomy. This chain is built from TRBV7-2 and TRBJ2-7; the junction holds 9 bases that match TRBD1. Here the CDR3 is given as CASSLVGDRADEQYF. The DNA sequence is given as TGTGCCAGCAGCTTAGTTGGGGACAGGGCAGACGAGCAGTACTTC.